This TCR beta chain was captured by sequencing in a study of long-term antiretroviral therapy in people with HIV. As for the study in general: It was about a decade before the 2015 immediate-ART recommendation that the earliest samples were taken.

Sequencing used immunoSEQ v3.0 at survey level. TCRdb's copy holds only in-frame clones and misses some; the assay was immunoSEQ multiplex PCR. This table holds approximately 20,000 clones, around 80% found once. Inclusion required at least two post-ART and at least one pre-ART PBMC samples. The V and J ends lost 8 bases and 3 bases, in that order; junction bases with no gene match: 7. The CDR3 spans 14 residues. CDR1 and CDR2 from the germline V gene are MNHEY and SMNVEV (reference sequence). Regarding the study as a whole: Transplant-donor-level diversity was not reached after ART, though diversity increased. Spans of CDR3 length were tighter for HIV repertoires than for controls.

As to this clone: No antigen is known for it.

This specimen was unsorted PBMCs, taken 4.1 years after starting antiretroviral therapy. The receptor comes from a woman between 35 and 50 years old with HIV. The gene calls are TRBV27 and TRBJ1-2, with 9 bases lining up with TRBD1. This chain's CDR3 is CASRRTGGYYGYTF. In DNA form, the CDR3 reads TGTGCCAGCCGACGAACAGGGGGCTACTATGGCTACACCTTC.